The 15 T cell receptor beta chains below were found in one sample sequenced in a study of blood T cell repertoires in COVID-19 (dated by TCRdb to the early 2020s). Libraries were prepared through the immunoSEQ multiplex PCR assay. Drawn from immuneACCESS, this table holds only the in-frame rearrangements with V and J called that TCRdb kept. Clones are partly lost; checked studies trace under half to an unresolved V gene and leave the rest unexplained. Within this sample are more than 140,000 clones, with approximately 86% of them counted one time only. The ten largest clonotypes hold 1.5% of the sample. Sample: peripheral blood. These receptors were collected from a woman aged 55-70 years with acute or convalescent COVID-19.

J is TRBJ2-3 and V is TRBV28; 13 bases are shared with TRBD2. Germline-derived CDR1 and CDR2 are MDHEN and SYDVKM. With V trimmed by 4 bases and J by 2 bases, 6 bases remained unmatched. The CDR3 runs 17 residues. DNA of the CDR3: TGTGCCAGCAGTTCTCGACTAGCGGGGGGTATCACAGATACGCAGTATTTT. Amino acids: CASSSRLAGGITDTQYF.

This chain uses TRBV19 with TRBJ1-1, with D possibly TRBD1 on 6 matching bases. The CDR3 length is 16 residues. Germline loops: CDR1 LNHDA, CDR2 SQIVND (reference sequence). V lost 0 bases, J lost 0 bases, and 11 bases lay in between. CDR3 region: CASSIDPDRLNTEAFF. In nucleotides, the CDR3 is TGTGCCAGTAGTATAGATCCCGACAGGTTGAACACTGAAGCTTTCTTT.

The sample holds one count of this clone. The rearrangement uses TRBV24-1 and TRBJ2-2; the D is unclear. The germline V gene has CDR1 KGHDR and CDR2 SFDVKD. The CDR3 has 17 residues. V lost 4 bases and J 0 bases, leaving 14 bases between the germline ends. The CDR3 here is CATSDPEEPSNTGELFF. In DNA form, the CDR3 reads TGTGCCACCAGTGACCCCGAAGAGCCATCGAACACCGGGGAGCTGTTTTTT.

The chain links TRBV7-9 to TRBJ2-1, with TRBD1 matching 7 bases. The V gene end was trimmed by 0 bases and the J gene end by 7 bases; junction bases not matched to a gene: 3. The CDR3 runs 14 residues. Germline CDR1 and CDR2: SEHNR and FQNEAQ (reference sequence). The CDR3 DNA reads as TGTGCCAGCAGCTTAGCCGAACAGGGGAATGAGCAGTTCTTC. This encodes CASSLAEQGNEQFF. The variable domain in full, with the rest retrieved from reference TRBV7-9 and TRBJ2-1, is DTGVSQNPRHKITKRGQNVTFRCDPISEHNRLYWYRQTLGQGPEFLTYFQNEAQLEKSRLLSDRFSAERPKGSFSTLEIQRTEQGDSAMYLCASSLAEQGNEQFFGPGTRLTVL.

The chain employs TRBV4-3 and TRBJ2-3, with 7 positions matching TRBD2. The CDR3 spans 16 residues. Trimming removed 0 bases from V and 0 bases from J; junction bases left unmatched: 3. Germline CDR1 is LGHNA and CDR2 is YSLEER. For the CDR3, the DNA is TGCGCCAGCAGCCAAGACGGGGGGTCGAGCACAGATACGCAGTATTTT. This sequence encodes CASSQDGGSSTDTQYF.

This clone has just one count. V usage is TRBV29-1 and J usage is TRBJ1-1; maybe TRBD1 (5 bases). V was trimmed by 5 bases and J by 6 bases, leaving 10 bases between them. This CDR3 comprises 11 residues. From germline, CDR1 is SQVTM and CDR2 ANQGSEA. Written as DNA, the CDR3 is TGCAGCGTTAGCAGGGTCCCTGAAGCTTTCTTT. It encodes CSVSRVPEAFF.

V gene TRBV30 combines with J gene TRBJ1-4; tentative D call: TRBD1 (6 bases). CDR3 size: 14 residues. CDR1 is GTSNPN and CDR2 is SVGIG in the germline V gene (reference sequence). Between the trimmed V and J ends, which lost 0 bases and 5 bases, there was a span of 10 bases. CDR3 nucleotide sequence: TGTGCCTGGAGTGTTGGACAGTTAAATGAAAAACTGTTTTTT. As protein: CAWSVGQLNEKLFF.

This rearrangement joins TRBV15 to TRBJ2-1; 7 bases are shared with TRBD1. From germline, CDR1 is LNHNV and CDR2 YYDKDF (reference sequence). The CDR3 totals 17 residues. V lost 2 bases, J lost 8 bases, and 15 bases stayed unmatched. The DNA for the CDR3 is TGTGCCACCAGCAGACCCCAAGGTGCGACAGGGTTCGATGAGCAGTTCTTC. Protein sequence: CATSRPQGATGFDEQFF.

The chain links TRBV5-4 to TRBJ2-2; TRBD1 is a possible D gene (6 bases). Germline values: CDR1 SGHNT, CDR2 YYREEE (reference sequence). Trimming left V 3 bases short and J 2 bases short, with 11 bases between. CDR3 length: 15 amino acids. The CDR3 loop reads CASSSGTHNTGELFF. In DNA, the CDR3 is TGTGCCAGCAGCTCCGGGACACATAACACCGGGGAGCTGTTTTTT.

This CDR3 is CAWGQTLDTQYF. The CDR3 bases are TGTGCCTGGGGACAGACCCTGGATACGCAGTATTTT. This rearrangement joins TRBV30 to TRBJ2-3; a possible D gene is TRBD1 (6 bases). The V and J ends lost 5 bases and 6 bases respectively, with 12 bases between them. The germline V gene has CDR1 GTSNPN and CDR2 SVGIG (reference sequence). The CDR3 length is 12 residues.

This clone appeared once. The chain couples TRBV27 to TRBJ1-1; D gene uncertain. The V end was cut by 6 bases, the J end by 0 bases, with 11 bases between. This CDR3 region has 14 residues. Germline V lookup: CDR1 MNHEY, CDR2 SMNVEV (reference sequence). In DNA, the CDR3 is TGTGCCAGCAGCCCCGTCGGGTTGAACACTGAAGCTTTCTTT. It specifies CASSPVGLNTEAFF.

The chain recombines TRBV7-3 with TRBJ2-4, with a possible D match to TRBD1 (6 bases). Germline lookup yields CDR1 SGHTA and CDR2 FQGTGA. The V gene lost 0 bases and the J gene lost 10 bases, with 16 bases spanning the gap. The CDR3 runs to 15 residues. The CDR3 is CASSLTYVVQGIQYF. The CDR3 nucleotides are TGTGCCAGCAGCTTAACGTACGTGGTCCAGGGGATTCAGTACTTC.

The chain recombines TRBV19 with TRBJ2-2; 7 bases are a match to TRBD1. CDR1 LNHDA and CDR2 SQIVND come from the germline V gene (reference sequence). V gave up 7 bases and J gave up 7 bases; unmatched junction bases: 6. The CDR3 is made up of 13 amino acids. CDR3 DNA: TGTGCCAGTACCAGACAGGGTGTCGGGGAGCTGTTTTTT. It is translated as CASTRQGVGELFF.

In nucleotides, the CDR3 is TGTGCCAGCAGCTCCGCTGACGCGGCGAACACCGGGGAGCTGTTTTTT. As protein: CASSSADAANTGELFF. The chain carries TRBV7-2 and TRBJ2-2; D is unclear. The CDR3 covers 16 residues. V was shortened by 4 bases and J by 0 bases, with 12 bases between the two germline ends. The germline gives CDR1 SGHTA, CDR2 FQGNSA.

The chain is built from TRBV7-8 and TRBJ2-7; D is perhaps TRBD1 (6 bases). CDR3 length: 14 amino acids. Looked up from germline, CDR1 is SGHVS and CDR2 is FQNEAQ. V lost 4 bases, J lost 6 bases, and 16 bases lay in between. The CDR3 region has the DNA TGTGCCAGCAGCTCAGACAGGTCAGAGCTCGAGCAGTACTTC. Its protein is CASSSDRSELEQYF.